This T cell receptor (beta chain) derives from a study of persistence of HIV-infected CD4 T cells. The immunoSEQ assay was version 4, run in survey mode. Produced via immunoSEQ multiplex PCR; TCRdb's table is partial and in-frame only. There are 10,000 to 15,000 clones in the sample; roughly 70% occur only once, and roughly 17% lies in the top ten. The CDR3 contains 16 residues. Germline assignment: CDR1 SNHLY and CDR2 FYNNEI. The ends lost 1 base at V and 4 bases at J; junction bases unmatched: 9. Remarks on this clone: Antigen unknown.

Stimulation used approximately 10 ug/mL lysate from CMV-infected fibroblasts. Sorting of responding CD4+ T cells relied on upregulated CD40 ligand together with CD69. Adults with HIV-1 started suppressive ART while chronically infected. The V call is TRBV2, the J call TRBJ1-2; 7 bases match TRBD1. The specimen comprised CD4+ T cells sorted from PBMCs after approximately 19-hour stimulation, sampled from a patient who received antiretroviral therapy. This clonotype originated in an adult man with HIV who was CMV-seropositive. The CDR3 DNA reads as TGTGCCAGCAGTGAAGGACAGGGAGGCTACGTCTATGGCTACACCTTC. Encoded protein: CASSEGQGGYVYGYTF.